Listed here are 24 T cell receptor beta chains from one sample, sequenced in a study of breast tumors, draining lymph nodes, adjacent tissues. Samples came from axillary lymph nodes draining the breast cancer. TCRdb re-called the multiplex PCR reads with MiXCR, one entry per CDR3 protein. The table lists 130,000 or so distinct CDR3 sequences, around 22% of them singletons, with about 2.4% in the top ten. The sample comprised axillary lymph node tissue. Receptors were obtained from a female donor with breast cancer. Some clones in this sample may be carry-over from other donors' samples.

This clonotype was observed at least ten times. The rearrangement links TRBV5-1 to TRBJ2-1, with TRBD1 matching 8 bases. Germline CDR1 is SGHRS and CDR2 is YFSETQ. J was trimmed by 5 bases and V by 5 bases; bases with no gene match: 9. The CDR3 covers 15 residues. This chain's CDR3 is CASSRRDRRNNEQFF. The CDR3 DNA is TGCGCCAGCAGTCGTAGGGACAGGCGAAACAATGAGCAGTTCTTC. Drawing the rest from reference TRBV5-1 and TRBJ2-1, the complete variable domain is KAGVTQTPRYLIKTRGQQVTLSCSPISGHRSVSWYQQTPGQGLQFLFEYFSETQRNKGNFPGRFSGRQFSNSRSEMNVSTLELGDSALYLCASSRRDRRNNEQFFGPGTRLTVL.

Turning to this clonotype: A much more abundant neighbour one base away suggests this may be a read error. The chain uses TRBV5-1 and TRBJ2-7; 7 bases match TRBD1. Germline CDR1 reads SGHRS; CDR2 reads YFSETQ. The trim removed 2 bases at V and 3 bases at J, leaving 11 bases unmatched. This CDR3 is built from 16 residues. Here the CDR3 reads CASSFGPDRALYEQYF. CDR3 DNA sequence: TGCGCCAGCAGCTTTGGGCCAGACAGGGCCCTCTACGAGCAGTACTTC.

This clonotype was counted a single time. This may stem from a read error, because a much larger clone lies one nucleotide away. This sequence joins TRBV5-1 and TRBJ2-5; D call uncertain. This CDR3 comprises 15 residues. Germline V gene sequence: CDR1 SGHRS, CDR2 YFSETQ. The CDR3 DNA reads TGCGCCAGCAGCTTGGAAGGGTCACCGCAAGAGGCCCAGTACTTC. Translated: CASSLEGSPQEAQYF.

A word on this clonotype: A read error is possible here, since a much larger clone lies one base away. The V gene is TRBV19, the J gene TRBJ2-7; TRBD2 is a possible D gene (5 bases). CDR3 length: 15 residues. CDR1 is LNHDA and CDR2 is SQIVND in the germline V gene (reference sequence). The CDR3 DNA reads TGTGCCTGTAGTATATCCCTAGCCGGTGTTGGCGAGCAGTACTTC. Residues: CACSISLAGVGEQYF.

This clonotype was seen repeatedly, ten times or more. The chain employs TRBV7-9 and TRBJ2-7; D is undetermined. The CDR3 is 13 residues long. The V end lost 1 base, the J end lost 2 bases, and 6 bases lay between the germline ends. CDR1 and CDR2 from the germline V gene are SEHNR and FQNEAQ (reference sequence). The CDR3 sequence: CASSLDGPYEQYF. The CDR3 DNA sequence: TGTGCCAGCAGCTTAGACGGTCCCTACGAGCAGTACTTC.

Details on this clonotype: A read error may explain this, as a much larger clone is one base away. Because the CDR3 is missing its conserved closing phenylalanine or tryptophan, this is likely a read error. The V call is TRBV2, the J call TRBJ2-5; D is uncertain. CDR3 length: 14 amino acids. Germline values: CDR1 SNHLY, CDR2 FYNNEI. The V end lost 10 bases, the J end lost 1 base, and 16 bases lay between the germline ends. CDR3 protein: CATQMGGSQETQYL. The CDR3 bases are TGTGCCACCCAAATGGGCGGATCCCAAGAGACCCAGTACCTC.

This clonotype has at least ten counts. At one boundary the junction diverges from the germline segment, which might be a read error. The CDR3 is CASSSRGDTRQETQHF. The DNA for the CDR3 is TGTGCCAGCAGCTCCCGAGGGGACACCAGGCAAGAGACCCAGCACTTC. The chain is built from TRBV9 and TRBJ2-5; possible D gene TRBD1, 6 bases. In germline, CDR1 is SGDLS, CDR2 YYNGEE. The CDR3 consists of 16 residues.

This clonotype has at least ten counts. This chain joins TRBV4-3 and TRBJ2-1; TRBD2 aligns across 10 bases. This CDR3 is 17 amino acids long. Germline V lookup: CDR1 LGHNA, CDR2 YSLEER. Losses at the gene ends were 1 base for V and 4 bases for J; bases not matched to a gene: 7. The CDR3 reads CASSQGPGTSVYNEQFF. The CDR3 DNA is TGCGCCAGCAGCCAAGGACCCGGGACTAGCGTTTACAATGAGCAGTTCTTC.

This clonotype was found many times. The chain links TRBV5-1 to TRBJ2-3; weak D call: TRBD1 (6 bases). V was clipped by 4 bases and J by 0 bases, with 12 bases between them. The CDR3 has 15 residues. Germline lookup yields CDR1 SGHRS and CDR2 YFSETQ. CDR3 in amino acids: CASSLGQISTDTQYF. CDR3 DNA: TGCGCCAGCAGCCTAGGACAGATTAGCACAGATACGCAGTATTTT.

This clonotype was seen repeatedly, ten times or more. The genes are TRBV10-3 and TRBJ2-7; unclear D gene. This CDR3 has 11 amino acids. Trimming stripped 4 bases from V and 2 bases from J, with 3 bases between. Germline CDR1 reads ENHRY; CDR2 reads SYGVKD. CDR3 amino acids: CAISGAYEQYF. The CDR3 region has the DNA TGTGCCATCAGTGGGGCCTACGAGCAGTACTTC.

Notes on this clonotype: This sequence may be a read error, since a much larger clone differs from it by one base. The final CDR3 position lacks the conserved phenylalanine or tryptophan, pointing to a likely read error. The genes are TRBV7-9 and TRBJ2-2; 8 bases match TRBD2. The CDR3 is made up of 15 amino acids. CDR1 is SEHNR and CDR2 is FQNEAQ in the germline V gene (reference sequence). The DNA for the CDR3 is TGTGCCAGCAGTTTAGATAGCGGGACCACCGGGGAGCTGTTTCTT. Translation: CASSLDSGTTGELFL.

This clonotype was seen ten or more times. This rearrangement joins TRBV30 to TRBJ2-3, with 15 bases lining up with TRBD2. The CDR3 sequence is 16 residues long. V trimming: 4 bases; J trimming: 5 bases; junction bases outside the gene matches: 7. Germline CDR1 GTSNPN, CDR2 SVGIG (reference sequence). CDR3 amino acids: CAWTMGLAGGGDTQYF. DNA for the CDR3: TGTGCCTGGACTATGGGACTAGCGGGAGGAGGAGATACGCAGTATTTT.

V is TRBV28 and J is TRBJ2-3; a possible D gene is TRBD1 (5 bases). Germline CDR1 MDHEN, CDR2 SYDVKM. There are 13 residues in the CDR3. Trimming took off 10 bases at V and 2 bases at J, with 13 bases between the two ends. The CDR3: CATLAGSTDTQYF. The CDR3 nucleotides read TGTGCCACCCTGGCAGGGTCCACAGATACGCAGTATTTT.

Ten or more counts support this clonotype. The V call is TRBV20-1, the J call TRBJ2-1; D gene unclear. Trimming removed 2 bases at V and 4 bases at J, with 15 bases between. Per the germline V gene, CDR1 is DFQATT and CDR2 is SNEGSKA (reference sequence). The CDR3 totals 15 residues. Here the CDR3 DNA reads TGCAGTGCTAGACCCCCTCATCTAGTTTACAATGAGCAGTTCTTC. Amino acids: CSARPPHLVYNEQFF.

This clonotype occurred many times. CDR3 amino acids: CASSSARDRTYEQYF. CDR3 in DNA: TGTGCCAGCAGTTCCGCGAGGGACAGAACCTACGAGCAGTACTTC. This sequence joins TRBV12-3 or TRBV12-4 and TRBJ2-7; 7 nucleotides align to TRBD1. The CDR3 extends over 15 amino acids. V lost 4 bases and J lost 2; bases outside the gene matches: 8.

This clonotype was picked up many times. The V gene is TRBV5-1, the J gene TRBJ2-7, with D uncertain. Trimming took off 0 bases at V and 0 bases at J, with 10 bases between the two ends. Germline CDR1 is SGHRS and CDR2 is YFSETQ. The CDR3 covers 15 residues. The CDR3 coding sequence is TGCGCCAGCAGCTTGGCTGAGCGCAGCTCCTACGAGCAGTACTTC. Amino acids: CASSLAERSSYEQYF. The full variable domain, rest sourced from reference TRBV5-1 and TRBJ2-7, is KAGVTQTPRYLIKTRGQQVTLSCSPISGHRSVSWYQQTPGQGLQFLFEYFSETQRNKGNFPGRFSGRQFSNSRSEMNVSTLELGDSALYLCASSLAERSSYEQYFGPGTRLTVT.

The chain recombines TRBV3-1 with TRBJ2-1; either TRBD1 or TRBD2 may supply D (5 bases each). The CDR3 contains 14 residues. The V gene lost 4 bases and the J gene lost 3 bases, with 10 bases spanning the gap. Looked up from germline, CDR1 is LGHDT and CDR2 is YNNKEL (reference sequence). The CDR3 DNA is TGTGCCAGCAGCCTGGAGAGGGGCTACAATGAGCAGTTCTTC. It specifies CASSLERGYNEQFF.

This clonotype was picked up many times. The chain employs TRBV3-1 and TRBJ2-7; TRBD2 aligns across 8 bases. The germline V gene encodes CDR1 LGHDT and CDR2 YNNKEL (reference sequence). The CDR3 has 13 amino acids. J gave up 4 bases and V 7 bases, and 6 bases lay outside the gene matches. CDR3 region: CASTSSGGYEQYF. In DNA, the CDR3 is TGTGCCAGCACCTCTTCGGGGGGGTACGAGCAGTACTTC.

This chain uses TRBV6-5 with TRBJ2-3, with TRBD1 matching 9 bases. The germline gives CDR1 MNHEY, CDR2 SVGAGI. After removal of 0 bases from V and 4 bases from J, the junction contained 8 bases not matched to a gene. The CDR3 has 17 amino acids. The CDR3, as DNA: TGTGCCAGCAGTTACTCGGCGCACAGGGGGCCGGCAGATACGCAGTATTTT. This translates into CASSYSAHRGPADTQYF.

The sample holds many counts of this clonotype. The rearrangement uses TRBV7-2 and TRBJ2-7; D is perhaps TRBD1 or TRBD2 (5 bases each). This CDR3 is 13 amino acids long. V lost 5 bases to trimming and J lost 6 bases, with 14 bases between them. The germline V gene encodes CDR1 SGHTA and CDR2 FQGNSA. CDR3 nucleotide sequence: TGTGCCAGCAGCCCGTCGGGACGTCGCGAGCAGTACTTC. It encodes CASSPSGRREQYF.

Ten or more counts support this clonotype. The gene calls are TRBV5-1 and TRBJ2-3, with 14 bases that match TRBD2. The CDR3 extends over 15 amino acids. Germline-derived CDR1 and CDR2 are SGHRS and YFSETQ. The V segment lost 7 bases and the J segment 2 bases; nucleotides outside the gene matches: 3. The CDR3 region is CASGTSGSLTDTQYF. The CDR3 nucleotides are TGCGCCAGCGGGACTAGCGGGAGCCTCACAGATACGCAGTATTTT. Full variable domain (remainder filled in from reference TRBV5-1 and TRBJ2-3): KAGVTQTPRYLIKTRGQQVTLSCSPISGHRSVSWYQQTPGQGLQFLFEYFSETQRNKGNFPGRFSGRQFSNSRSEMNVSTLELGDSALYLCASGTSGSLTDTQYFGPGTRLTVL.

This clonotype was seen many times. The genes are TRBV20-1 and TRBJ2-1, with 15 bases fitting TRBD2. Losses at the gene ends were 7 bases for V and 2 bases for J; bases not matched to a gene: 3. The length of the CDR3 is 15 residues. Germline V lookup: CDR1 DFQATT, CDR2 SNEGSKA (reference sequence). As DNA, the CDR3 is TGCAGTGTTCGGACTAGCGGGAGGGCCTACAATGAGCAGTTCTTC. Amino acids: CSVRTSGRAYNEQFF.

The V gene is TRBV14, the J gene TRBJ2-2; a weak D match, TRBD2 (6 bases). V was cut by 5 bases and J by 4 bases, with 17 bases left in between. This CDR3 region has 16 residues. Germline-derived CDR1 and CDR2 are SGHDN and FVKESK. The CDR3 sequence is CASSAGNGRITGELFF. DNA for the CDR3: TGTGCCAGCAGCGCCGGCAACGGGAGAATCACCGGGGAGCTGTTTTTT.

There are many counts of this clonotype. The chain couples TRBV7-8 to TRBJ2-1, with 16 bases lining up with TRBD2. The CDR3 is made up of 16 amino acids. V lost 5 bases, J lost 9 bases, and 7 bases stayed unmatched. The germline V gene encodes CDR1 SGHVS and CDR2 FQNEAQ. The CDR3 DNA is TGTGCCAGCAGCGACGGGACTAGCGGGAGGGCCTTTGAGCAGTTCTTC. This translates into CASSDGTSGRAFEQFF.